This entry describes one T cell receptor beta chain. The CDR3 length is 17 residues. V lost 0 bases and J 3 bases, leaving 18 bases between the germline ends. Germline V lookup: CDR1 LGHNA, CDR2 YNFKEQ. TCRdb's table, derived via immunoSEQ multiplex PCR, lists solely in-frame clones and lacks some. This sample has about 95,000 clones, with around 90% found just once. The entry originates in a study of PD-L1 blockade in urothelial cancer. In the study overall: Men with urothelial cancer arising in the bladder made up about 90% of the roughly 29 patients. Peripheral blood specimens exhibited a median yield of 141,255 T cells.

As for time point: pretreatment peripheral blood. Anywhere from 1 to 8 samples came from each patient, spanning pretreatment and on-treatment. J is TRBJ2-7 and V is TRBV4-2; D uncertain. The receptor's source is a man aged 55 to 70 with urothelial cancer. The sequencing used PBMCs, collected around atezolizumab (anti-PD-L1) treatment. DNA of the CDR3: TGTGCCAGCAGCCAAGATCTTAGTGGAAAGAGAGGCTACGAGCAGTACTTC. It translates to CASSQDLSGKRGYEQYF.